The 31 T cell receptor beta chains in this list originate from one sample, sequenced in a study of vaccination and CD4 T cells after COVID-19. The sample's treatment: roughly 11-day PBMC culture with coronavirus spike peptide pools or control peptides (ViraFEST assay). Cultured CD4+ T cells had their DNA profiled by the Oncomine TCR Beta short-read assay. TCRdb re-derived calls from the PCR reads in MiXCR, one entry per CDR3 protein. This table has more than 12,000 distinct CDR3 sequences, roughly 50% appearing once. Which antigens these TCRs recognize remains unknown. The specimen sequenced was CD4+ T cells from blood, cultured in vitro. The receptors come from a human donor who had recovered from COVID-19.

Details on this clonotype: One end of the junction is discordant with germline, which a read error may explain. The gene calls are TRBV2 and TRBJ1-1; D unclear. Germline V gives CDR1 SNHLY, CDR2 FYNNEI. The length of the CDR3 is 13 residues. The CDR3 loop reads CASSVAGTNEVFF. In DNA form, the CDR3 reads TGTGCCAGCAGTGTTGCAGGAACCAATGAAGTTTTCTTT.

V and J are TRBV5-4 and TRBJ2-3; a possible D gene is TRBD1 (7 bases). The V end was cut by 3 bases, the J end by 3 bases, with 17 bases between. The CDR3 sequence is 16 residues long. The germline gives CDR1 SGHNT, CDR2 YYREEE (reference sequence). As DNA, the CDR3 is TGTGCCAGCAGCTGGGGACAGTACCGGGAGACAGATACGCAGTATTTT. Its protein is CASSWGQYRETDTQYF. The variable domain in full, with the rest retrieved from reference TRBV5-4 and TRBJ2-3, is ETGVTQSPTHLIKTRGQQVTLRCSSQSGHNTVSWYQQALGQGPQFIFQYYREEENGRGNFPPRFSGLQFPNYSSELNVNALELDDSALYLCASSWGQYRETDTQYFGPGTRLTVL.

The rearrangement links TRBV15 to TRBJ1-2; 9 bases map to TRBD1. CDR1 is LNHNV, CDR2 YYDKDF, per germline (reference sequence). This CDR3 is 17 amino acids long. V was clipped by 2 bases and J by 4 bases; unmatched bases: 11. The CDR3 nucleotides are TGTGCCACCAGCAGAACGGGACAGGGAGAGGGGGTCTATGGCTACACCTTC. Amino acids: CATSRTGQGEGVYGYTF.

The chain combines TRBV11-2 with TRBJ2-1; 8 nucleotides align to TRBD1. Trimming at V came to 3 bases and at J to 2 bases, leaving 3 bases not matched to a gene. Germline lookup yields CDR1 SGHAT and CDR2 FQNNGV. The CDR3 length is 15 residues. The CDR3 spells CASSFGQGTYNEQFF. CDR3 in DNA: TGTGCCAGCAGCTTTGGACAGGGAACCTACAATGAGCAGTTCTTC.

This clonotype was recorded a few times. The rearrangement uses TRBV20-1 and TRBJ2-3; TRBD1 matches at 9 bases. The CDR3 loop spans 15 amino acids. Germline CDR1 DFQATT, CDR2 SNEGSKA (reference sequence). V shed 6 bases and J 0 bases; nucleotides not matched to a gene: 7. In DNA, the CDR3 is TGCAGTGCACGTCGGACAGGGGAAAGCACAGATACGCAGTATTTT. Residues: CSARRTGESTDTQYF.

The chain recombines TRBV7-9 with TRBJ2-3; D is unclear. The V and J ends lost 0 bases and 0 bases respectively, with 1 base between them. Germline assignment: CDR1 SEHNR and CDR2 FQNEAQ (reference sequence). This CDR3 spans 13 amino acids. CDR3 in amino acids: CASSLASTDTQYF. The CDR3 DNA is TGTGCCAGCAGCTTAGCTAGCACAGATACGCAGTATTTT.

The gene calls are TRBV18 and TRBJ1-5; the D gene is possibly TRBD1 (6 bases). The germline gives CDR1 KGHSH, CDR2 LQKENI. This CDR3 comprises 15 residues. V lost 3 bases and J lost 5, with 14 bases in between. The CDR3 loop reads CASSPTDSRDQPQHF. The CDR3 coding sequence is TGTGCCAGCTCACCGACGGACAGCCGCGATCAGCCCCAGCATTTT.

This chain joins TRBV7-9 and TRBJ2-3, with a possible D match to TRBD1 (6 bases). V lost 1 base and J 1 base, leaving 9 bases between the germline ends. This CDR3 spans 15 amino acids. The V gene's germline CDR1 is SEHNR and CDR2 FQNEAQ (reference sequence). CDR3 DNA: TGTGCCAGCAGCTTAGGGGGGCAAGGCACAGATACGCAGTATTTT. Its translation: CASSLGGQGTDTQYF.

The chain recombines TRBV20-1 with TRBJ2-1; 9 nucleotides align to TRBD2. V was clipped by 1 base and J by 9 bases; unmatched bases: 7. CDR1 is DFQATT, CDR2 SNEGSKA, per germline (reference sequence). The CDR3 has 14 amino acids. This CDR3 reads CSARAGLAFGEQFF. For the CDR3, the DNA is TGCAGTGCTAGAGCGGGACTAGCTTTCGGTGAGCAGTTCTTC.

This clonotype was observed a handful of times. The chain carries TRBV7-9 and TRBJ1-3, with 7 nucleotides matching TRBD1. The germline gives CDR1 SEHNR, CDR2 FQNEAQ (reference sequence). The V gene end was trimmed by 5 bases and the J gene end by 2 bases; junction bases not matched to a gene: 3. This CDR3 region has 14 residues. CDR3 amino acids: CASSTQGAGNTIYF. For the CDR3, the DNA is TGTGCCAGCAGCACCCAGGGGGCTGGAAACACCATATATTTT.

This clonotype has only a few counts. The chain employs TRBV28 and TRBJ1-5, with TRBD1 identical over 9 bases. From germline, CDR1 is MDHEN and CDR2 SYDVKM. The CDR3 spans 16 residues. The ends lost 4 bases at V and 6 bases at J; junction bases unmatched: 10. CDR3 DNA: TGTGCCAGCAGTTCCCCCGGGACAGGGTCGGGTCAGCCCCAGCATTTT. Translation gives CASSSPGTGSGQPQHF.

The rearrangement joins TRBV11-2 to TRBJ1-2; a possible D gene is TRBD1 (6 bases). This CDR3 spans 13 amino acids. Germline-derived CDR1 and CDR2 are SGHAT and FQNNGV. V shed 5 bases and J shed 4 bases, with 11 bases lying between them. The CDR3 protein is CASSQDRPYGYTF. CDR3 bases: TGTGCCAGCAGCCAGGACAGACCCTATGGCTACACCTTC.

This clonotype was seen a handful of times. The chain joins TRBV11-3 to TRBJ2-5, with 8 positions matching TRBD2. Germline values: CDR1 SGHNT, CDR2 YENEEA. J gave up 4 bases and V 1 base, and 8 bases lay outside the gene matches. CDR3 length: 16 residues. DNA for the CDR3: TGTGCCAGCAGCTTAGTAGTGGCGGGGGGCGGAGAGACCCAGTACTTC. Amino acid sequence: CASSLVVAGGGETQYF. Variable domain in full (rest from reference TRBV11-3 and TRBJ2-5): EAGVVQSPRYKIIEKKQPVAFWCNPISGHNTLYWYLQNLGQGPELLIRYENEEAVDDSQLPKDRFSAERLKGVDSTLKIQPAELGDSAVYLCASSLVVAGGGETQYFGPGTRLLVL.

The chain employs TRBV11-2 and TRBJ2-1; 8 bases map to TRBD1. Looked up from germline, CDR1 is SGHAT and CDR2 is FQNNGV. The CDR3 has 14 residues. Unmatched junction bases numbered 5, after V lost 5 bases and J lost 5 bases. The CDR3 DNA sequence: TGTGCCAGCAGCAAATCAGGGGGCCACAATGAGCAGTTCTTC. Protein product: CASSKSGGHNEQFF.

This chain joins TRBV19 and TRBJ2-5, with D hard to call. Trimming pared 4 bases from V and 2 bases from J, leaving 8 bases between. CDR1 LNHDA and CDR2 SQIVND come from the germline V gene (reference sequence). The CDR3 contains 13 residues. The CDR3 coding sequence is TGTGCCAGTAGTAGGGCCTTGCAAGAGACCCAGTACTTC. It codes for CASSRALQETQYF. The whole variable domain, filled in from reference TRBV19 and TRBJ2-5, reads DGGITQSPKYLFRKEGQNVTLSCEQNLNHDAMYWYRQDPGQGLRLIYYSQIVNDFQKGDIAEGYSVSREKKESFPLTVTSAQKNPTAFYLCASSRALQETQYFGPGTRLLVL.

The CDR3 sequence: CASSLSGVITGELFF. For the CDR3, the DNA is TGTGCCAGTAGCTTATCAGGGGTGATCACCGGGGAGCTGTTTTTT. The rearrangement uses TRBV19 and TRBJ2-2; TRBD1 might be the D (6 bases). The CDR3 consists of 15 residues. The V end lost 6 bases, the J end lost 4 bases, and 15 bases lay between the germline ends. Germline CDR1 LNHDA, CDR2 SQIVND (reference sequence).

The V and J genes are TRBV28 and TRBJ2-7, with D uncertain. CDR3 size: 11 residues. Germline-derived CDR1 and CDR2 are MDHEN and SYDVKM. Trimming pared 2 bases from V and 4 bases from J, leaving 3 bases between. The CDR3, as DNA: TGTGCCAGCAGTTTACTATACGAGCAGTACTTC. Protein sequence: CASSLLYEQYF.

This chain joins TRBV6-1 and TRBJ1-6; 10 positions match TRBD1. The ends lost 5 bases at V and 7 bases at J; junction bases unmatched: 8. Germline V lookup: CDR1 MNHNS, CDR2 SASEGT. The CDR3 covers 16 residues. CDR3 sequence reads: CASSQRQGARNSPLHF. CDR3 nucleotides: TGTGCCAGCAGTCAACGACAGGGGGCCCGGAATTCACCCCTCCACTTT.

V usage is TRBV24-1 and J usage is TRBJ1-2, with a possible D match to TRBD1 (6 bases). CDR3 length: 13 residues. V gave up 7 bases and J gave up 4 bases, with 12 bases separating them. Looked up from germline, CDR1 is KGHDR and CDR2 is SFDVKD. The CDR3 bases are TGTGCCACCAGCCGGACAGAGTCCTATGGCTACACCTTC. Encoded protein: CATSRTESYGYTF.

This clonotype occurred a few times. This CDR3 is CASSLAPGQAYGYTF. Written as DNA, the CDR3 is TGTGCCAGCAGCTTAGCCCCGGGACAGGCCTATGGCTACACCTTC. The chain carries TRBV7-2 and TRBJ1-2, with TRBD1 identical over 8 bases. The CDR3 length is 15 residues. Germline V gene lookup returns CDR1 SGHTA and CDR2 FQGNSA. Unmatched junction bases numbered 4, after V lost 0 bases and J lost 4 bases.

The CDR3 DNA follows: TGCGCCAGCAGCCTCGAACCGGGACAGGGGTCCTATAGCAATCAGCCCCAGCATTTT. Translating it yields CASSLEPGQGSYSNQPQHF. V is TRBV4-1 and J is TRBJ1-5, with 10 nucleotides matching TRBD1. The CDR3 length is 19 residues. Germline CDR1 is MGHRA and CDR2 is YSYEKL. Trimming took 4 bases from V and 0 from J; bases not matched to a gene: 12.

This chain links TRBV6-1 with TRBJ1-6; D may be TRBD1 (6 bases). The V end was cut by 8 bases, the J end by 9 bases, with 20 bases between. Germline CDR1 MNHNS, CDR2 SASEGT. This CDR3 is 15 amino acids long. The CDR3 spells CASCRWDTESSPLHF. CDR3 DNA: TGTGCCAGCTGTCGGTGGGACACAGAGAGTTCACCCCTCCACTTT.

This chain links TRBV5-8 with TRBJ2-7; TRBD1 matches 7 bases. Germline V gene sequence: CDR1 SGHTS, CDR2 YDEGEE. The CDR3 has 13 amino acids. V shed 4 bases, J shed 4 bases, and the junction held 5 bases outside the gene matches. CDR3 sequence: CASSATGVYEQYF. CDR3 sequence (DNA): TGTGCCAGCAGCGCTACAGGGGTGTACGAGCAGTACTTC.

The rearrangement links TRBV7-2 to TRBJ2-2; D is unresolved. V was cut by 2 bases and J by 0 bases, with 7 bases left in between. Germline V gene lookup returns CDR1 SGHTA and CDR2 FQGNSA. This CDR3 contains 15 residues. The CDR3 loop is CASSLNRPNTGELFF. The CDR3 nucleotides read TGTGCCAGCAGCTTAAACCGACCGAACACCGGGGAGCTGTTTTTT.

This chain joins TRBV20-1 and TRBJ1-2, with 9 positions matching TRBD1. Germline V gene lookup returns CDR1 DFQATT and CDR2 SNEGSKA (reference sequence). The V and J ends lost 6 bases and 2 bases, in that order; junction bases with no gene match: 7. CDR3 length: 14 amino acids. The CDR3 DNA is TGCAGTGCCGGAGGGGACAGGGCAAACTATGGCTACACCTTC. This sequence encodes CSAGGDRANYGYTF.

The gene calls are TRBV6-1 and TRBJ2-2; D call uncertain. The CDR3 loop spans 13 amino acids. V lost 4 bases to trimming and J lost 7 bases, with 10 bases between them. The V gene's germline CDR1 is MNHNS and CDR2 SASEGT. The CDR3 here is CASSGGLSGELFF. In nucleotides, the CDR3 is TGTGCCAGCAGTGGAGGCCTGAGCGGGGAGCTGTTTTTT.

The V gene is TRBV5-1, the J gene TRBJ2-5; TRBD1 or TRBD2 may be the D gene (5 bases each). There are 14 residues in the CDR3. Per the germline V gene, CDR1 is SGHRS and CDR2 is YFSETQ. CDR3 in DNA: TGCGTTCTTAGACGGGCGGGCCTTGGGGGGACCCAGTACTTC. Its protein is CVLRRAGLGGTQYF.

The chain is built from TRBV12-3 or TRBV12-4 and TRBJ1-1; TRBD1 matches at 9 bases. V lost 6 bases and J lost 4; bases outside the gene matches: 3. This CDR3 region has 13 residues. In DNA, the CDR3 is TGTGCCAGCAGCTTGGACAGGGGCACTGAAGCTTTCTTT. Amino acid sequence: CASSLDRGTEAFF.

V and J are TRBV20-1 and TRBJ1-2; D gene ambiguous. The V end lost 5 bases, the J end lost 4 bases, and 17 bases lay between the germline ends. Germline lookup yields CDR1 DFQATT and CDR2 SNEGSKA (reference sequence). This CDR3 contains 14 residues. DNA for the CDR3: TGCAGTGCTGCGTCTGCCAGTTCGGGCTATGGCTACACCTTC. It encodes CSAASASSGYGYTF.

V gene TRBV19 combines with J gene TRBJ2-6; TRBD1 might be the D (6 bases). The V gene's germline CDR1 is LNHDA and CDR2 SQIVND (reference sequence). The CDR3 sequence is 15 residues long. Trimming cost V 3 bases and J 2 bases, with 8 bases left between them. CDR3 in amino acids: CASSIGGAGANVLTF. CDR3 in DNA: TGTGCCAGTAGTATTGGGGGCGCTGGGGCCAACGTCCTGACTTTC. Filled out from reference TRBV19 and TRBJ2-6, the complete variable domain reads DGGITQSPKYLFRKEGQNVTLSCEQNLNHDAMYWYRQDPGQGLRLIYYSQIVNDFQKGDIAEGYSVSREKKESFPLTVTSAQKNPTAFYLCASSIGGAGANVLTFGAGSRLTVL.

The chain joins TRBV27 to TRBJ1-5; D is undetermined. The germline CDR1 and CDR2 sequences are MNHEY and SMNVEV (reference sequence). V was pared by 0 bases and J by 9 bases, with 21 bases between. The CDR3 sequence is 17 residues long. This CDR3 is CASSLSGVGSRFWPQHF. CDR3 nucleotide sequence: TGTGCCAGCAGTTTATCAGGTGTAGGCAGCCGTTTTTGGCCCCAGCATTTT.